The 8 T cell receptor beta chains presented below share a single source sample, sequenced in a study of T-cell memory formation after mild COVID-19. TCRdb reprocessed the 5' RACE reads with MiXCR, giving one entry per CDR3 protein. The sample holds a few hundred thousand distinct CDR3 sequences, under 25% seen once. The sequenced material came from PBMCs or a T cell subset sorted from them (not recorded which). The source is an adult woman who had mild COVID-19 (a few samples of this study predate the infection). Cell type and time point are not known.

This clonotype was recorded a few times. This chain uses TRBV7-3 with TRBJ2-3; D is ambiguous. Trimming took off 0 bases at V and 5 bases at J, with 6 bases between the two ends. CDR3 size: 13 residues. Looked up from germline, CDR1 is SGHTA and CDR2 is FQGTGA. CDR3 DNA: TGTGCCAGCAGCTTAACGGGGTTAGATACGCAGTATTTT. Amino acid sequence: CASSLTGLDTQYF. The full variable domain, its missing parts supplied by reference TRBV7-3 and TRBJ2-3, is GAGVSQTPSNKVTEKGKYVELRCDPISGHTALYWYRQSLGQGPEFLIYFQGTGAADDSGLPNDRFFAVRPEGSVSTLKIQRTERGDSAVYLCASSLTGLDTQYFGPGTRLTVL.

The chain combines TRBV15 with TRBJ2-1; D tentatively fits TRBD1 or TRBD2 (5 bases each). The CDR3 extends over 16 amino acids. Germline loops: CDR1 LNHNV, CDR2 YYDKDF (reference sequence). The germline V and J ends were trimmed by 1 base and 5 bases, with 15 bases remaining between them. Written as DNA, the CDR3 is TGTGCCACCAGCAGAGCACCGGGACGAGGTGACAATGAGCAGTTCTTC. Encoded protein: CATSRAPGRGDNEQFF.

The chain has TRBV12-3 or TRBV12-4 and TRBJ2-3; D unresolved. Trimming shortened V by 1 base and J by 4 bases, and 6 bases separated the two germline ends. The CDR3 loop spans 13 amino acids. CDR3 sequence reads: CASSLGQPDTQYF. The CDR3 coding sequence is TGTGCCAGCAGTTTAGGCCAGCCAGATACGCAGTATTTT.

The CDR3 region is CASSERQQPTDTQYF. CDR3 nucleotide sequence: TGTGCCAGCAGTGAGAGGCAGCAGCCCACAGATACGCAGTATTTT. V and J are TRBV2 and TRBJ2-3, with D uncertain. Trimming stripped 3 bases from V and 2 bases from J, with 12 bases between. Germline V lookup: CDR1 SNHLY, CDR2 FYNNEI. The CDR3 contains 15 residues.

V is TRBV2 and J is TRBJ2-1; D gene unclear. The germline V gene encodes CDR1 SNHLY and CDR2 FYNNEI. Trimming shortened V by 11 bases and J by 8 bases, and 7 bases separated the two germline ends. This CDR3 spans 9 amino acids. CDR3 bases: TGTGCCGCTGGCTATGAGCAGTTCTTC. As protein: CAAGYEQFF.

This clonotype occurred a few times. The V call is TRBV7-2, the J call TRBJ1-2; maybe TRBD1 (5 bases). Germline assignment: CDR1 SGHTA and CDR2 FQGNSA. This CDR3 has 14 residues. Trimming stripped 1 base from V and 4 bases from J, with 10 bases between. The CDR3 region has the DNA TGTGCCAGCAGCTTAGTTTCAGGGCTCTATGGCTACACCTTC. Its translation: CASSLVSGLYGYTF.

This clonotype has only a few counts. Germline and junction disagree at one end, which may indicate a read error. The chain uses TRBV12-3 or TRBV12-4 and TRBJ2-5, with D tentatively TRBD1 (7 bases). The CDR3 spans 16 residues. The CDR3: CASSTRRGEPQKTQYF. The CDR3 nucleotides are TGTGCCAGCAGTACTCGCAGGGGGGAGCCCCAAAAGACCCAGTACTTC.

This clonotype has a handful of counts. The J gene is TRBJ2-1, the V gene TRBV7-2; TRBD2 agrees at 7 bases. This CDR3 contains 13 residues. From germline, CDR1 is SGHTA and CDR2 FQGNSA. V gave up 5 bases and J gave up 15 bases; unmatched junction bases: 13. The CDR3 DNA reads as TGTGCCAGCAGCGTAATACTAGCGCAAGCCCCGTTCTTC. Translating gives CASSVILAQAPFF.